The clone carrying this T cell receptor beta chain was recorded at least ten times. This sample stems from a study of blood T cell repertoires in COVID-19. About the research overall: PBMCs, B-cell-depleted T cells, or T cells were the source of the cDNA or gDNA that made up the material.

The CDR3 runs 12 residues. CDR1 is SEHNR, CDR2 FQNEAQ, per germline (reference sequence). V was cut by 5 bases and J by 7 bases, with 11 bases left in between. In the study's own analysis: Amplification with reference gene primers provided the estimates of nucleated cell counts. TCRdb's copy holds only in-frame clones and misses some; the assay was immunoSEQ multiplex PCR. The V and J calls and clone size were taken over from that table, and D and trimming were inferred from the DNA. Of more than 150,000 clones listed, under 80% are singletons. The source is a man aged 50 or older who had recovered from COVID-19. The sample comprised peripheral blood. The J gene is TRBJ1-1, the V gene TRBV7-9; maybe TRBD1 (5 bases). The chain's CDR3 is CASSPDSFEAFF. Here the CDR3 DNA reads TGTGCCAGCAGCCCAGACAGTTTTGAAGCTTTCTTT.